The source of this TCR beta chain is a study of T-cell reconstitution after alpha-beta-depleted transplantation in children. This clonotype occurred a few times. Its antigen is unidentified. Deletions cut 1 base from V and 7 bases from J, with 11 bases between. The CDR3 length is 13 residues. Germline-derived CDR1 and CDR2 are SGHVS and FNYEAQ. It was with unique molecular identifiers that the TCRbeta library was prepared. TCRdb called the PCR reads again in MiXCR, with one record for every CDR3 protein. The repertoire holds some 120,000 distinct CDR3 sequences, around 9.8% seen once, with 24% in the top ten. Regarding the study as a whole: Several hundred graft clones that had expanded were reportedly the source of alpha-beta T cells about two months after transplant. Most T-cell counts and diversity one year after the transplant came from T cells that were newly produced. The origin of high day-60 TCRbeta diversity in some patients lay in surviving recipient T cells and thymic progenitors.

This sequence originates from a girl less than two years old who had a stem cell transplant for combined immunodeficiency, so the T cells may come from the graft donor. The chain joins TRBV7-6 to TRBJ2-7; D is unclear. The sequences come from PBMCs, mostly from graft donor cells, collected 180 days after TCRalphabeta/CD19-depleted stem cell transplant. In nucleotides, the CDR3 is TGTGCCAGCAGCTTAGGGGTTGACGGAGAGCAGTACTTC. Translated, it gives CASSLGVDGEQYF.